This T cell receptor (beta chain) was retrieved from a study of human thymus T cells. Study-wide findings and caveats: There were highly overlapping thymic repertoires among unrelated individuals, as related research reported. Thymic and blood repertoires appeared to carry a bias in their V and J gene usage.

Resections that were taken during corrective heart surgery supplied the thymus tissue. It was healthy Finnish infants having corrective surgery for congenital heart defects who were the donors. The CDR3 has 13 amino acids. CDR1 SNHLY and CDR2 FYNNEI come from the germline V gene. Unmatched junction bases numbered 6, after V lost 9 bases and J lost 5 bases. Regarding this clone: What it binds is unknown.

TCRdb keeps only in-frame clones here, not all; method: immunoSEQ multiplex PCR. The repertoire holds tens of thousands of clones, with 85% to 95% as singletons. The sequencing input was thymus tissue. The chain has TRBV2 and TRBJ2-7; TRBD2 matches 11 bases. The sequence was collected from a girl under three years old with a congenital heart defect but otherwise immunologically healthy. CDR3 sequence (DNA): TGTGCCAGTAAAAGACTAGCGGGAAACGAGCAGTACTTC. This gives the protein CASKRLAGNEQYF.